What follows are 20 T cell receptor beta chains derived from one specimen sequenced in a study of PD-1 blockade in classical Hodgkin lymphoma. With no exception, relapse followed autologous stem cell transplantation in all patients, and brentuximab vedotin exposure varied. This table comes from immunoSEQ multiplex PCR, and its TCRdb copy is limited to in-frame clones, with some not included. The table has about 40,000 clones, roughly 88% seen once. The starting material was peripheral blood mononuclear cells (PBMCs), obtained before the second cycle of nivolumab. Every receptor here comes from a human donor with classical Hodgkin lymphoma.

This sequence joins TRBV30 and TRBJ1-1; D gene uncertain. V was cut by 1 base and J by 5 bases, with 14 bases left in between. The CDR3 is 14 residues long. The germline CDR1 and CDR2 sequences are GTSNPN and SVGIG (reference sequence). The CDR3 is CAWSALRDKTEAFF. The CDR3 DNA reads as TGTGCCTGGAGTGCCCTGAGGGATAAAACTGAAGCTTTCTTT.

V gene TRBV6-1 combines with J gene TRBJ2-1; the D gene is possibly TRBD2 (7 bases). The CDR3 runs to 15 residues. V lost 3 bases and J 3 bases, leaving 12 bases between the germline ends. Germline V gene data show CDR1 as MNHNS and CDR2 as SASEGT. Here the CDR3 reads CASSEVGGGYNEQFF. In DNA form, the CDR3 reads TGTGCCAGCAGTGAGGTGGGAGGGGGCTACAATGAGCAGTTCTTC.

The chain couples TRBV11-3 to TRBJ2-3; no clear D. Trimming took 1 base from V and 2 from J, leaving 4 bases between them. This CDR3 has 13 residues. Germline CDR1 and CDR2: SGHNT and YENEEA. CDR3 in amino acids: CASSLVPTDTQYF. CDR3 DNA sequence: TGTGCCAGCAGCTTAGTCCCCACAGATACGCAGTATTTT.

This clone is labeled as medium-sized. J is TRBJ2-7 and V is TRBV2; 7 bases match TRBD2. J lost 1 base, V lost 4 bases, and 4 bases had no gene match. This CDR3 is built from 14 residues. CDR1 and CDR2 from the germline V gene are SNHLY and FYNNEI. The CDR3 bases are TGTGCCAGCAGTGTGGTGGGAGGGTCCTACGAGCAGTACTTC. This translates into CASSVVGGSYEQYF.

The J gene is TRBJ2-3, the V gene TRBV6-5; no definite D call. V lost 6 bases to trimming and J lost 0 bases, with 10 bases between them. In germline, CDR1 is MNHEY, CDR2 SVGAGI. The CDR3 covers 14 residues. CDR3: CASRQLESTDTQYF. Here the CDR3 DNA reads TGTGCCAGCAGACAACTTGAGAGCACAGATACGCAGTATTTT.

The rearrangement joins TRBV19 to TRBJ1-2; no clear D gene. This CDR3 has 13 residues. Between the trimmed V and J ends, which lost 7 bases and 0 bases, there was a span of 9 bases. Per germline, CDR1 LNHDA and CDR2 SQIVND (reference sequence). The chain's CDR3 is CASNSSPNYGYTF. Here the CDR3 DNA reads TGTGCCAGTAATTCGTCACCTAACTATGGCTACACCTTC.

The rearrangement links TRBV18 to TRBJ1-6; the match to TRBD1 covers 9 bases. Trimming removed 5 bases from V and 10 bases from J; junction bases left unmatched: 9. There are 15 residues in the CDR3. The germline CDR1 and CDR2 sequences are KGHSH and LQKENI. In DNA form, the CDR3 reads TGTGCCAGCTCATCATCTACAGGGGGCTGGTCACCCCTCCACTTT. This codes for CASSSSTGGWSPLHF.

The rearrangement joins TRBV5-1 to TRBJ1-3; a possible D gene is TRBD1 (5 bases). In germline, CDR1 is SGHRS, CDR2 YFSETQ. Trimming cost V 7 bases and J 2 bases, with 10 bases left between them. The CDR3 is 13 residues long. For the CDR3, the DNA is TGCGCCAGCGGACCGACAGCTGGAAACACCATATATTTT. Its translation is CASGPTAGNTIYF.

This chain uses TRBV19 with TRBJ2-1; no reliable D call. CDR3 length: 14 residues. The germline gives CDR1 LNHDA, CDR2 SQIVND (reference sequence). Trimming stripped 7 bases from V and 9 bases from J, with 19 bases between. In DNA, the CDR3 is TGTGCCAGTACCCCCGGTGGGCCACAAACTGAGCAGTTCTTC. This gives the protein CASTPGGPQTEQFF.

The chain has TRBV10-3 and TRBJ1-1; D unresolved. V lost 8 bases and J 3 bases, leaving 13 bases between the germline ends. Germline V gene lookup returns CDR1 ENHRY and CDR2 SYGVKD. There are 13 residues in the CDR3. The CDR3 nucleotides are TGTGCCATCCGACGGATTCCCTACACTGAAGCTTTCTTT. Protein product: CAIRRIPYTEAFF.

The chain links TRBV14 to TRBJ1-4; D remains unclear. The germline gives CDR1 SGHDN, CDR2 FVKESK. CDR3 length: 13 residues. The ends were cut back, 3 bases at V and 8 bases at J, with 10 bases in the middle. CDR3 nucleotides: TGTGCCAGCAGCCATGGGCGATACGAAAAACTGTTTTTT. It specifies CASSHGRYEKLFF.

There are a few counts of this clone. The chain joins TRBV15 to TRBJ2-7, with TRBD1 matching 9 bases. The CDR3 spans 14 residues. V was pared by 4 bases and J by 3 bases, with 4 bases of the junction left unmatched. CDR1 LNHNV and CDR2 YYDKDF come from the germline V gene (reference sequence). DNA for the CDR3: TGTGCCACCAGCACCGGGACAGGGCTCTACGAGCAGTACTTC. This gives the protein CATSTGTGLYEQYF.

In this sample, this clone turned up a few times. CDR3 residues: CASSSGGVQPQHF. In nucleotides, the CDR3 is TGTGCCAGTAGTAGTGGGGGCGTACAGCCCCAGCATTTT. The chain couples TRBV19 to TRBJ1-5, with TRBD1 as a possible D gene (6 bases). Looked up from germline, CDR1 is LNHDA and CDR2 is SQIVND (reference sequence). Trimming took 4 bases from V and 7 from J, leaving 11 bases between them. This CDR3 region has 13 residues.

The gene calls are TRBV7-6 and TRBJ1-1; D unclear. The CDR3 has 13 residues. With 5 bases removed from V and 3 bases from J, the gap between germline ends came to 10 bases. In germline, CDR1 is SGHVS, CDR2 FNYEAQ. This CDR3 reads CASSPKPDTEAFF. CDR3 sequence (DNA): TGTGCCAGCAGCCCAAAGCCCGACACTGAAGCTTTCTTT.

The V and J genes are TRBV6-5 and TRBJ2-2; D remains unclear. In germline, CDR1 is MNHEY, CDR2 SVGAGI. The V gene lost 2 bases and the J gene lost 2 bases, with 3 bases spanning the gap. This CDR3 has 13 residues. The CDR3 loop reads CASSYTNTGELFF. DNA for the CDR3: TGTGCCAGCAGTTACACCAACACCGGGGAGCTGTTTTTT.

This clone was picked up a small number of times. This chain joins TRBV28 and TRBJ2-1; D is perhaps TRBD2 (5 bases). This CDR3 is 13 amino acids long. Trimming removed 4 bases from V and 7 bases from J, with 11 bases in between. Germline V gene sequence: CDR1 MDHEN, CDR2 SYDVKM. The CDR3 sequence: CASSSVGGNEQFF. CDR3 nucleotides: TGTGCCAGCAGTTCCGTTGGCGGGAATGAGCAGTTCTTC.

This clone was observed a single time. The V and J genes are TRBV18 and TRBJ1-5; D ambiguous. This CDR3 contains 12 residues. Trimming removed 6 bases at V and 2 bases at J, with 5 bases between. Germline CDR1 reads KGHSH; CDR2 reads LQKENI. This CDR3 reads CASSPGNQPQHF. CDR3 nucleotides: TGTGCCAGCTCCCCCGGCAATCAGCCCCAGCATTTT. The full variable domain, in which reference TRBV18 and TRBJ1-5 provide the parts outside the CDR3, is NAGVMQNPRHLVRRRGQEARLRCSPMKGHSHVYWYRQLPEEGLKFMVYLQKENIIDESGMPKERFSAEFPKEGPSILRIQQVVRGDSAAYFCASSPGNQPQHFGDGTRLSIL.

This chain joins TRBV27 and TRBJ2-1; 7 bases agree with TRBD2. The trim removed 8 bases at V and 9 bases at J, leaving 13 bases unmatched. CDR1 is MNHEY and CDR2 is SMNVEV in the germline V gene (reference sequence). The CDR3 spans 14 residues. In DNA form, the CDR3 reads TGTGCCAGCGGCAAGCGGGACCCAATCGGTGAGCAGTTCTTC. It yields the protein CASGKRDPIGEQFF.

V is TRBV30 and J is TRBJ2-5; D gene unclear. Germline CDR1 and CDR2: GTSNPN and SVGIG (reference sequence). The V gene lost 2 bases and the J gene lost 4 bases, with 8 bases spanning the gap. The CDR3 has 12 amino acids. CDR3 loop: CAWSQLRETQYF. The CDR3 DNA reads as TGTGCCTGGAGTCAGCTGAGAGAGACCCAGTACTTC.

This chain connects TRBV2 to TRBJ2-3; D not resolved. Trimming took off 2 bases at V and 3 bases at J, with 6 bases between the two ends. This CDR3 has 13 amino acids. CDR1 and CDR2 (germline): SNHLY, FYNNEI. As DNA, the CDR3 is TGTGCCAGCAGTGAACTATTTACAGATACGCAGTATTTT. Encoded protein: CASSELFTDTQYF.